The entry below gives a single TCR beta chain sequence along with its context. Its matching antigen is unknown. This record comes from a study of CD8 T cells in Susac syndrome. Broader study findings: CD4+ T cell repertoires in Susac syndrome lacked clonal expansion.

The CDR3 loop spans 13 amino acids. V was clipped by 6 bases and J by 1 base, with 10 bases between them. RNA, at about 0.45 to 1 ug, was reverse transcribed with random hexamers. The method of amplification for TCR beta CDR3 was immunoSEQ multiplex PCR, covering 54 Vbeta and 13 Jbeta. Using its own MiXCR run on the immunoSEQ multiplex PCR reads, TCRdb lists one record per CDR3 protein. The data hold about 140,000 distinct CDR3 sequences, with 95% observed a single time. Sample: CD4+ T cells from PBMCs. The receptor's source is a human donor with Susac syndrome. The genes are TRBV12-3 or TRBV12-4 and TRBJ2-7; the D gene is possibly TRBD1 (5 bases). In DNA, the CDR3 is TGTGCCAGCAGCGTCGACAGTTCCTACGAGCAGTACTTC. Its protein is CASSVDSSYEQYF.